The 11 T cell receptor beta chains presented below share a single source sample, sequenced in a study of graft-versus-host responses after intestinal transplantation. The repertoire was sequenced with immunoSEQ multiplex PCR; TCRdb's copy has only in-frame clones and lacks some. The sample contains around 99,000 clones, under 95% of which appear only once. These TCRs are of unknown antigen specificity. The source material was unstimulated CD8+ T cells sorted from spleen or lymph node cells, sampled before intestinal transplant. These receptor sequences come from a human donor who received an intestinal transplant.

The chain is built from TRBV6-1 and TRBJ2-7; D perhaps matches TRBD2 (5 bases). Germline V lookup: CDR1 MNHNS, CDR2 SASEGT. The CDR3 has 12 residues. The V end lost 7 bases, the J end lost 4 bases, and 11 bases lay between the germline ends. The CDR3 DNA follows: TGTGCCAGCACCGCTACTAGGTACGAGCAGTACTTC. Translated: CASTATRYEQYF.

This clone was seen just once. This chain uses TRBV7-9 with TRBJ1-2; D is perhaps TRBD1 (6 bases). CDR3 length: 12 amino acids. CDR1 SEHNR and CDR2 FQNEAQ come from the germline V gene (reference sequence). The V end was cut by 6 bases, the J end by 4 bases, with 9 bases between. CDR3 protein: CASSGQIYGYTF. The DNA of the CDR3 is TGTGCCAGCAGTGGACAGATCTATGGCTACACCTTC.

The chain has TRBV21-1 and TRBJ2-7; the table gives TRBD2 as D, unverified against the DNA. TRBV21-1 is reported as a pseudogene. The CDR3 totals 16 residues. This chain's CDR3 is CASSSPRGAASYEQYF. CDR3 nucleotide sequence: TGTGCCAGCAGCAGTCCCCGGGGGGCGGCCTCCTACGAGCAGTACTTC.

The chain carries TRBV7-2 and TRBJ1-1, with TRBD1 matching 10 bases. Germline trimming cut 5 bases from V and 0 bases from J; bases unmatched to any gene: 12. CDR1 SGHTA and CDR2 FQGNSA come from the germline V gene. The CDR3 has 18 residues. The CDR3 loop is CASSGRDRGSPVNTEAFF. CDR3 nucleotide sequence: TGTGCCAGCAGCGGCCGGGACAGGGGAAGTCCCGTGAACACTGAAGCTTTCTTT.

The rearrangement links TRBV7-9 to TRBJ2-3; D gene unclear. This CDR3 spans 15 amino acids. The V end was cut by 8 bases, the J end by 2 bases, with 17 bases between. CDR1 is SEHNR, CDR2 FQNEAQ, per germline (reference sequence). CDR3 loop: CASVQQAMDTDTQYF. The CDR3 region has the DNA TGTGCCAGCGTTCAGCAAGCGATGGACACAGATACGCAGTATTTT.

This sequence joins TRBV6-5 and TRBJ2-1, with 7 positions matching TRBD2. The CDR3 has 16 residues. The V gene end was trimmed by 0 bases and the J gene end by 1 base; junction bases not matched to a gene: 3. The V gene's germline CDR1 is MNHEY and CDR2 SVGAGI. This CDR3 reads CASSYSYGGSYNEQFF. CDR3 nucleotide sequence: TGTGCCAGCAGTTACTCTTACGGGGGGTCCTACAATGAGCAGTTCTTC.

The rearrangement joins TRBV19 to TRBJ2-3; D not resolved. CDR1 and CDR2 from the germline V gene are LNHDA and SQIVND (reference sequence). The CDR3 is made up of 14 amino acids. Trimming pared 2 bases from V and 4 bases from J, leaving 10 bases between. CDR3 nucleotide sequence: TGTGCCAGTAGTATACTATACCCCCCAGATACGCAGTATTTT. Amino acid sequence: CASSILYPPDTQYF.

Here the CDR3 reads CASSHGTGVGYTF. CDR3 bases: TGCGCCAGCAGCCACGGGACAGGGGTTGGCTACACCTTC. V gene TRBV4-3 combines with J gene TRBJ1-2; 10 bases match TRBD1. V lost 3 bases, J lost 7 bases, and 2 bases stayed unmatched. Germline values: CDR1 LGHNA, CDR2 YSLEER. The length of the CDR3 is 13 residues.

The chain couples TRBV27 to TRBJ2-1; 11 nucleotides match TRBD2. This CDR3 spans 15 amino acids. Trimming cost V 5 bases and J 7 bases; bases outside gene matches: 7. Germline CDR1 reads MNHEY; CDR2 reads SMNVEV (reference sequence). The CDR3 region is CASSPGLAATNEQFF. The CDR3 nucleotides read TGTGCCAGCAGTCCGGGACTAGCGGCCACTAATGAGCAGTTCTTC.

The chain is built from TRBV13 and TRBJ1-2; D ambiguous. The CDR3 spans 14 residues. CDR1 and CDR2 (germline): PRHDT, FYEKMQ (reference sequence). The germline V and J ends were trimmed by 5 bases and 7 bases, with 17 bases remaining between them. The CDR3 spells CASSPVGGSTGYTF. The CDR3 DNA follows: TGTGCCAGCAGCCCTGTTGGCGGGTCGACTGGCTACACCTTC.

This clone was observed once. The chain carries TRBV4-1 and TRBJ1-2; 8 nucleotides align to TRBD1. CDR3 length: 15 residues. Germline CDR1 and CDR2: MGHRA and YSYEKL. V was clipped by 4 bases and J by 1 base; unmatched bases: 5. The CDR3 DNA sequence: TGCGCCAGCAGCCTCGGGGACAGGAGTAACTATGGCTACACCTTC. Amino acid sequence: CASSLGDRSNYGYTF.